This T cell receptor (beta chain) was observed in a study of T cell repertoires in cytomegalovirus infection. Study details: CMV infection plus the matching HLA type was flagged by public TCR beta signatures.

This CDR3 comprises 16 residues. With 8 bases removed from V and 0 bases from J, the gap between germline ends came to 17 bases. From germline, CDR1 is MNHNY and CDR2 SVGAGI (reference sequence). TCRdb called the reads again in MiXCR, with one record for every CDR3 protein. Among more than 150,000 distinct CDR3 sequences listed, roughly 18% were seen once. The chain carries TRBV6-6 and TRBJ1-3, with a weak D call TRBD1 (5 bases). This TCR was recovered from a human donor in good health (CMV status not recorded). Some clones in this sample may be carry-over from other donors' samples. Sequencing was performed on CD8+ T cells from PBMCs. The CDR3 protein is CASASGTSSSGNTIYF. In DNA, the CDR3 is TGTGCCAGCGCCTCCGGGACGTCGAGCTCTGGAAACACCATATATTTT.